This T cell receptor beta chain emerged from a study of T cells in Graves' hyperthyroidism and ophthalmopathy. The CDR3 spans 17 residues. In germline, CDR1 is LGHDT, CDR2 YNNKEL (reference sequence). Trimming cost V 0 bases and J 4 bases; bases outside gene matches: 3. TCR beta CDR3 regions were amplified from RNA. The HTBI primer set drove a first-round RT-PCR of the TCR CDR3. TCRdb passed the multiplex PCR reads through MiXCR, listing each CDR3 protein once. The sample records roughly 660,000 distinct CDR3 sequences, about 18% being singletons. The sequence was collected from a man in his forties or fifties with Graves' hyperthyroidism. V is TRBV3-1 and J is TRBJ2-5, with 15 bases fitting TRBD2. Sequencing was performed on blood. The CDR3, as DNA: TGTGCCAGCAGCCAAGAGGGACTAGCGGGAGGAAGAGAGACCCAGTACTTC. Encoded protein: CASSQEGLAGGRETQYF.